Reported below is one TCR beta chain. This clonotype has at least ten counts. Its antigen remains unidentified. No clone much larger than this one lies a single base away; base qualities are absent. These data originate in a study of human T cells and chemical hapten exposure (dated by TCRdb to the early 2020s). Regarding the study in general: For sensitization, 2% DPC in acetone was applied to a roughly 2 cm by roughly 2 cm area of upper inner arm skin. Throughout the approximately 25-week study period, patients were also given weekly therapeutic DPC doses on the scalp. Patch testing was done on the upper back using Finn chambers containing 0.01% DPC, and results were scored after 6 days according to International Contact Dermatitis Research Group standards. The mostly female patient cohort included alopecia areata with under or over 50% scalp involvement, alopecia totalis and alopecia universalis. Libraries were pooled for sequencing, and per-sample TCR yields varied mainly because of small differences in library volumes within the pool. This study followed changes in the peripheral blood TCR repertoire in vivo during primary and secondary sensitization of alopecia patients to the hapten diphenylcyclopropenone (DPC). Patient blood was sampled pre-sensitization (week 0) and at 2, 6 and about 24 weeks after DPC sensitization. Under 30 alopecia patients gave blood for TCR sequencing at one to four time points (pre-sensitization, 2, 6 and 24 weeks).

According to the study, the label for this sample's time point signals: patch test 2, 6 weeks after DPC sensitization. Interpreted using the paper, the treatment or condition label stands for: therapeutic diphenylcyclopropenone sensitization with weekly scalp DPC. At each patch-test visit, blood was drawn before the patch test was applied. To be eligible, patients had to be aged 18 to 70, diagnosed with alopecia and judged suitable for DPC therapy, while pregnant patients were excluded. Total RNA was isolated from unfractionated whole blood collected in Tempus Blood RNA tubes. Including cysteine and phenylalanine, the CDR3 has 14 amino acids. Just CDR3 DNA is preserved here, 42 bases in frame from base 1. A distance of 15 bases separates the germline ends of V and J, which lose 4 bases and 11 bases respectively. The germline V gene provides CDR1 SNHLY and CDR2 FYNNEI. Broad study findings and their caveats: Repeated subsampling changed both the strength of the expansion versus patch-test correlation and the threshold at which that correlation became significant. Compared with pre-sensitization or healthy control sets, expanded TCRs formed significantly more large CDR3 similarity clusters, which is consistent with antigen-driven responses. The number of TCRs above 1 in 1000 frequency did not change with DPC sensitization; there was no evidence of global repertoire structure alterations. All patients had alopecia, a presumed autoimmune disease, so their immune response might differ from that of healthy individuals. Patch test score correlated positively with the number of PT1 expanded TCRs, reaching significance at thresholds 8, 16 and 32 but not at 4.

The library was made by RACE. The sequencer listed for this sample is NextSeq 500. During library preparation, unique molecular identifiers were attached to individual cDNA molecules so that TCRs could be counted quantitatively and reproducibly. Each blood RNA sample was used to sequence both TCR alpha and TCR beta chains. In the authors' own workflow: Samples had a median of roughly 100,000 TCRs, with a range from roughly 20,000 to 700,000. V, J and CDR3 annotation of the TCR reads was carried out using the Decombinator software suite. To make PS versus PT1 abundance plots, every sample was subsampled to the same number of TCRs (28,000). Expanded TCRs were defined as absent before sensitization and observed at least eight times at the 2-week time point. The public sequencing data were trimmed at Q25 with fastp and processed into clonotypes with MiXCR by TCRdb, which kept only in-frame beta chains. Each entry is one CDR3 protein sequence, shown with its most common DNA and genes. These V and J calls rely on TCRdb rather than the paper's analysis. Within this sample are about 54,000 distinct CDR3 sequences, with around 9.4% of them counted one time only. Around 1.6% of the sample lies in the top ten.

Recombination linked TRBV2 to TRBJ1-6, with the D gene uncertain. The source was whole blood, collected in connection with sensitization to the hapten diphenylcyclopropenone (DPC). The source of this sequence is a woman in her fifties or sixties with alopecia areata. Some clones in this sample may be carry-over from other donors' samples. This receptor has the CDR3 CASSAAEGFTPLHF. The DNA is as follows: TGTGCCAGCAGTGCCGCGGAAGGTTTCACACCCCTCCACTTT. With the rest looked up from the reference TRBV2 and TRBJ1-6 genes rather than sequenced, the full variable domain is EPEVTQTPSHQVTQMGQEVILRCVPISNHLYFYWYRQILGQKVEFLVSFYNNEISEKSEIFDDQFSVERPDGSNFTLKIRSTKLEDSAMYFCASSAAEGFTPLHFGNGTRLTVT.